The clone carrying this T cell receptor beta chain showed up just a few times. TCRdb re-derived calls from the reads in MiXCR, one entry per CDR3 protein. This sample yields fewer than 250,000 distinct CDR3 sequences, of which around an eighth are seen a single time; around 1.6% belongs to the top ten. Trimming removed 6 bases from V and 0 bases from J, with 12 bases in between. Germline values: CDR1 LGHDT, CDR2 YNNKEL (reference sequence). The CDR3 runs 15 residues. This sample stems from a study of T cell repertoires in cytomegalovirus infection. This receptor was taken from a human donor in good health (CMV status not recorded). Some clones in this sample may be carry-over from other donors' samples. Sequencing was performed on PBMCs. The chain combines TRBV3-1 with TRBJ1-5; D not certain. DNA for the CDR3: TGTGCCAGCAGTCCCGGGCTCAATAGCAATCAGCCCCAGCATTTT. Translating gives CASSPGLNSNQPQHF.